A selection of T cell receptor beta chains follows, all from one sample in a study of post-analysis software for immune sequencing data. TCRdb analysed the PCR reads with MiXCR anew, one entry per CDR3 protein. The data contain about half a million distinct CDR3 sequences, under 55% of them singletons. Input material: blood. All receptors come from a girl aged 10 to 17 with multiple sclerosis. Both conserved end residues are part of each CDR3.

>TRBJ2-1|TRBV7-3
CASSVGQGGYNEQFF
>TRBJ1-2|TRBV12-3/TRBV12-4
CASSPLQGAGGYTF
>TRBJ2-7|TRBV10-3
CAISGDQNGTVRIYEQYF
>TRBJ1-1|TRBV7-3
CASSLIPPTGGMNTEAFF
>TRBJ1-2|TRBV5-4
CASSGLGQGSNYGYTF
>TRBJ2-3|TRBV20-1
CSAINGPTDTQYF
>TRBJ2-3|TRBV7-9
CASSLEAGLSDTQYF
>TRBJ2-1|TRBV6-5
CASRPGTSLYNEQFF
>TRBJ1-1|TRBV24-1
CATSDGQIGRTEAFF
>TRBJ2-3|TRBV7-3
CASSLLAGGETDTQYF
>TRBJ2-6|TRBV5-1
CASSLRDREAGANVLTF
>TRBJ2-1|TRBV27
CASSLGEFNEQFF
>TRBJ2-6|TRBV9
CASSAPRASGANVLTF
>TRBJ2-6|TRBV24-1
CATSDSGRAGANVRTF
>TRBJ1-2|TRBV12-3/TRBV12-4
CASRSPGTTYGYTF
>TRBJ2-1|TRBV29-1
CSVDAPGTLARGEQFF
>TRBJ2-6|TRBV29-1
CSVERASGANVLTF
>TRBJ1-4|TRBV20-1
CGARGGGQAFEKLFF
>TRBJ2-7|TRBV5-1
CASTPRVSGPYEQYF
>TRBJ2-7|TRBV20-1
CSAETGQGFYEQYF
>TRBJ1-5|TRBV25-1
CASSEGALPQHF
>TRBJ2-5|TRBV20-1
CSAGDLETQYF
>TRBJ2-3|TRBV27
CASSLLAGPYPTDTQYF
>TRBJ2-7|TRBV20-1
CRGEGGSYEQYF
>TRBJ2-7|TRBV29-1
CSVSTRGGGSYEQYF
>TRBJ2-5|TRBV6-6
CASSRAQETQYF
>TRBJ2-1|TRBV6-1
CASSGTRGHLDYEQFF
>TRBJ2-5|TRBV5-5
CASSLSVATQETQYF
>TRBJ2-4|TRBV28
CASSLRLGRGAAKNIQYF
>TRBJ2-5|TRBV13
CASSLGLRQGPRQETRYF
>TRBJ1-1|TRBV5-1
CASIMGGGEGTEAFF
>TRBJ2-7|TRBV20-1
CSARTSDTYEQYF
>TRBJ2-1|TRBV7-6
CASSLAHRPYNEQFF
>TRBJ2-7|TRBV25-1
CASSERGSSAEQYF
>TRBJ1-1|TRBV6-2/TRBV6-3
CASSYFGQGEAFF
>TRBJ2-3|TRBV18
CASSPGTGGGTDTQYF
>TRBJ1-5|TRBV4-1
CASSLRDRDNQPQHF
>TRBJ2-7|TRBV15
CATSKKTGNLRPYEQYF
>TRBJ2-1|TRBV29-1
CSVVSALVGYNEQFF
>.|TRBV5-1
CASSLGLEEETQYF
>TRBJ2-7|TRBV5-1
CASSVIPGQGERSYEQYF
>TRBJ2-1|TRBV7-2
CASREAGGYNEQFF
>TRBJ2-1|TRBV7-2
CASSLVGEALGFF
>TRBJ2-7|TRBV12-3/TRBV12-4
CASTWAETYEQYF
>TRBJ2-1|TRBV6-5
CASSYSIGINEQFF
>TRBJ2-1|TRBV28
CASSLFPMAGAYNEQFF
>TRBJ2-5|TRBV24-1
CATSDRTSGGETQYF
>TRBJ2-7|TRBV7-9
CASSLGMGEQYF
>TRBJ2-1|TRBV5-1
CASSTGTVNEQFF
>TRBJ2-7|TRBV7-6
CASSPRVGAGSYEQYF
>TRBJ2-5|TRBV29-1
CSTQTGYETQYF
>TRBJ2-6|TRBV20-1
CSARRGNSGANVLTF
>TRBJ2-7|TRBV7-9
CASSLGGDYEQYF
>TRBJ2-1|TRBV24-1
CATSDFSGTYNEQFF